This T cell receptor beta chain was observed in a study of T cells after yellow fever vaccination. A single record per CDR3 protein comes from TCRdb applying MiXCR to the 5' RACE reads. Of fewer than 350,000 distinct CDR3 sequences in the sample, about 9.5% were seen once. This clonotype was detected many times. The CDR3 totals 16 residues. V was trimmed by 0 bases and J by 5 bases, leaving 14 bases between them. This sequence joins TRBV12-3 or TRBV12-4 and TRBJ2-1; no reliable D call. The sequenced sample was PBMCs, obtained on the day of the first yellow fever vaccination. The sequence derives from a young man who received the YFV17D yellow fever vaccine. CDR3 amino acids: CASSLAEWAPNNEQFF. CDR3 nucleotides: TGTGCCAGCAGTTTAGCGGAATGGGCTCCTAACAATGAGCAGTTCTTC.